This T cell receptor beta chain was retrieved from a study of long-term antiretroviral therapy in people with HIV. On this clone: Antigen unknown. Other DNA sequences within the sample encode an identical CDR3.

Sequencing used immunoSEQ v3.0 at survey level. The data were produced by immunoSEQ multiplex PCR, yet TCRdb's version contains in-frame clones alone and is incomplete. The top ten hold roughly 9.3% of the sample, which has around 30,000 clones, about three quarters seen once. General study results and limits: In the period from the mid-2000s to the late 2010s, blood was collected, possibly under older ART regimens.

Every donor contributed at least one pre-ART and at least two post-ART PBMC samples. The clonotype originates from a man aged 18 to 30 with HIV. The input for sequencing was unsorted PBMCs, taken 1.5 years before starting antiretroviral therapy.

CDR3 bases: TGTGCCAGCAGCACGGACATTTACAATGAGCAGTTCTTC. Its protein product is CASSTDIYNEQFF. V and J are TRBV6-6 and TRBJ2-1, with TRBD1 as a possible D gene (5 bases). The CDR3 length is 13 residues. V was trimmed by 6 bases and J by 4 bases, leaving 10 bases between them. Germline lookup yields CDR1 MNHNY and CDR2 SVGAGI (reference sequence).